The 12 T cell receptor beta chains below come from one sample, sequenced in a study of CD4+ T cells in melanoma. Assay used: immunoSEQ multiplex PCR; TCRdb lists only in-frame clones, some missing. The data contain roughly 10,000 clones, 60% to 75% of them singletons. Input material: cells from a culture (not recorded whether cultured in vitro). The receptors come from a human donor with melanoma.

V usage is TRBV5-1 and J usage is TRBJ2-2; TRBD2 agrees at 11 bases. V lost 0 bases and J lost 3; bases outside the gene matches: 10. In germline, CDR1 is SGHRS, CDR2 YFSETQ. The CDR3 covers 19 residues. CDR3 in DNA: TGCGCCAGCAGCTTGGCCTTTGCTAGCGGGGGGTCACACACCGGGGAGCTGTTTTTT. This encodes CASSLAFASGGSHTGELFF.

This clone was recorded a few times. The chain combines TRBV4-1 with TRBJ1-4, with D uncertain. Trimming removed 4 bases from V and 2 bases from J, with 14 bases in between. The CDR3 is 16 residues long. From germline, CDR1 is MGHRA and CDR2 YSYEKL. As DNA, the CDR3 is TGCGCCAGCAGCCGCATCCCCGTTGTTACTAATGAAAAACTGTTTTTT. Translating it yields CASSRIPVVTNEKLFF.

The chain couples TRBV19 to TRBJ1-1, with 9 bases identical to TRBD1. Germline V gene lookup returns CDR1 LNHDA and CDR2 SQIVND (reference sequence). The CDR3 is 14 residues long. V was pared by 8 bases and J by 7 bases, with 11 bases of the junction left unmatched. CDR3 residues: CASVGTGYFIEAFF. CDR3 sequence (DNA): TGTGCCAGTGTCGGGACAGGGTACTTTATTGAAGCTTTCTTT.

The rearrangement joins TRBV25-1 to TRBJ1-1; possibly TRBD1 for D (5 bases). The V gene lost 7 bases and the J gene lost 1 base, with 13 bases spanning the gap. From germline, CDR1 is MGHDK and CDR2 SYGVNS. This CDR3 has 14 residues. This CDR3 is CASTFRGGNTEAFF. CDR3 sequence (DNA): TGTGCCAGCACCTTTCGTGGGGGGAACACTGAAGCTTTCTTT.

The genes are TRBV25-1 and TRBJ1-6; a possible D gene is TRBD1 (6 bases). CDR1 is MGHDK and CDR2 is SYGVNS in the germline V gene. V was shortened by 3 bases and J by 9 bases, with 12 bases between the two germline ends. This CDR3 is 14 amino acids long. For the CDR3, the DNA is TGTGCCAGCAGTGATGACAGGTCCGGTTCACCCCTCCACTTT. As protein: CASSDDRSGSPLHF.

J is TRBJ1-4 and V is TRBV30; a possible D gene is TRBD1 (5 bases). The CDR3 covers 15 residues. V gave up 1 base and J gave up 7 bases, with 16 bases separating them. Germline CDR1 GTSNPN, CDR2 SVGIG (reference sequence). The CDR3 region has the DNA TGTGCCTGGAGTGACTACGGGACTTTGAGTGAAAAACTGTTTTTT. Amino acids: CAWSDYGTLSEKLFF. The complete variable domain, with remaining parts taken from reference TRBV30 and TRBJ1-4, reads SQTIHQWPATLVQPVGSPLSLECTVEGTSNPNLYWYRQAAGRGLQLLFYSVGIGQISSEVPQNLSASRPQDRQFILSSKKLLLSDSGFYLCAWSDYGTLSEKLFFGSGTQLSVL.

The gene calls are TRBV5-5 and TRBJ2-2; D not certain. CDR3 length: 15 amino acids. In germline, CDR1 is SGHKS, CDR2 YYEKEE (reference sequence). V was clipped by 4 bases and J by 2 bases, with 12 bases between them. Written as DNA, the CDR3 is TGTGCCAGCAGCAAGACGGTCGTCAACACCGGGGAGCTGTTTTTT. It is translated as CASSKTVVNTGELFF.

In DNA form, the CDR3 reads TGCAGCGCCTCCGACCCGACCTACGAGCAGTACTTC. Protein product: CSASDPTYEQYF. V and J are TRBV29-1 and TRBJ2-7; no firm D call. The CDR3 spans 12 residues. V was clipped by 7 bases and J by 2 bases, with 12 bases between them. CDR1 and CDR2 (germline): SQVTM, ANQGSEA.

This sequence joins TRBV5-4 and TRBJ1-3; maybe TRBD1 (5 bases). This CDR3 comprises 15 residues. V shed 4 bases and J shed 0 bases, with 11 bases lying between them. Germline V gene lookup returns CDR1 SGHNT and CDR2 YYREEE (reference sequence). CDR3: CASSEGPSSGNTIYF. The CDR3 nucleotides are TGTGCCAGCAGCGAGGGACCCAGCTCTGGAAACACCATATATTTT.

V is TRBV7-6 and J is TRBJ1-6, with D possibly TRBD1 on 5 matching bases. With 1 base removed from V and 10 bases from J, the gap between germline ends came to 11 bases. This CDR3 is built from 14 residues. CDR1 and CDR2 (germline): SGHVS, FNYEAQ. The CDR3 spells CASSLGGGRSPLHF. The CDR3 DNA sequence: TGTGCCAGCAGCTTAGGGGGCGGGCGGTCACCCCTCCACTTT.

The CDR3 loop is CASRDRYNQPQHF. CDR3 nucleotides: TGTGCCAGCAGGGACAGGTACAATCAGCCCCAGCATTTT. V and J are TRBV27 and TRBJ1-5; 7 positions match TRBD1. There are 13 residues in the CDR3. Germline V lookup: CDR1 MNHEY, CDR2 SMNVEV (reference sequence). V gave up 6 bases and J gave up 3 bases; unmatched junction bases: 2.

V is TRBV30 and J is TRBJ1-1; the D gene is possibly TRBD1 (5 bases). The CDR3 is 16 amino acids. Germline CDR1 is GTSNPN and CDR2 is SVGIG (reference sequence). Trimming left V 2 bases short and J 0 bases short, with 16 bases between. The CDR3 spells CAWSSQRGWMNTEAFF. The DNA for the CDR3 is TGTGCCTGGAGTTCTCAGAGGGGATGGATGAACACTGAAGCTTTCTTT.